This entry concerns a single T cell receptor beta chain. The data are from a study of CD8 T cell repertoires and HIV-1 epitope variants. Looking at the study overall: Enriched T cells were co-cultured with equal numbers of autologous T cell-negative antigen-presenting cells.

Sequencing of TCR beta CDR3 used immunoSEQ survey depth. The table came from immunoSEQ multiplex PCR; TCRdb's copy has only in-frame clones and leaves some out. The sample includes over 90,000 clones, roughly four fifths seen only once; the top ten take more than 25%. Material: uncultured baseline CD8+ T cells from peripheral blood mononuclear cells (PBMCs). This receptor was taken from a male donor with HIV.

CDR3 loop: CASRSSSYEQYF. CDR3 nucleotide sequence: TGTGCCAGCAGGTCCAGCTCCTACGAGCAGTACTTC. The rearrangement links TRBV28 to TRBJ2-7, with unresolved D. Deletions cut 6 bases from V and 0 bases from J, with 6 bases between. The CDR3 loop spans 12 amino acids. The V gene's germline CDR1 is MDHEN and CDR2 SYDVKM.